This T cell receptor (beta chain) was observed in a study of glioma-infiltrating T cells. General observations from the study: Tissue-blood divergence was below expectation in non-neoplastic patients, above in gliomas. Only very few CDR3 sequences appeared in both tissue and blood.

This clonotype was seen ten or more times. Its target is unknown. Using RNA template, CDR3s of TCR alpha and beta were amplified with iRepertoire arm-PCR. Input was roughly 85-400 ng of tissue mRNA or PBMC total RNA. TCRdb reprocessed the multiplex PCR reads via MiXCR and lists one record per CDR3 protein. The sample carries 3,900 or so distinct CDR3 sequences, roughly 31% recorded once. The CDR3 length is 13 residues. Germline CDR1 reads MNHNS; CDR2 reads SASEGT. Trimming removed 6 bases from V and 3 bases from J; junction bases left unmatched: 5. The J gene is TRBJ2-7, the V gene TRBV6-1, with 7 nucleotides matching TRBD1. This clonotype was sampled from a human donor with low-grade glioma or glioblastoma, undergoing nonglioma brain surgery, or in good health (not recorded which). The sample was glioma tissue, nonneoplastic brain tissue, or PBMCs (not recorded which). Written as DNA, the CDR3 is TGTGCCAGCAGCGCCGGGACAGTCTACGAGCAGTACTTC. Translated, it gives CASSAGTVYEQYF.